This T cell receptor beta chain is from a study of vaccination and CD4 T cells after COVID-19. Background on the study: Median draw time for post-COVID samples was roughly 100 days post-diagnosis (range 35 to 161).

Sample treatment: approximately nine-day PBMC culture with coronavirus spike peptide pools or control peptides (ViraFEST assay). The unexposed donor gave CD4+ T cells before the COVID-19 pandemic (2011-2018). Whenever cell numbers allowed, CD4+ T cells from unexposed donors were probed with SARS-CoV-2 S/N and four cold-coronavirus spikes. About this clonotype itself: The antigen is unknown.

The CDR3 has 14 amino acids. Germline V gives CDR1 MNHEY, CDR2 SMNVEV (reference sequence). The J segment lost 6 bases and the V segment lost 5 bases, leaving 7 bases of the junction unmatched. Oncomine TCR Beta short-read sequencing was applied to DNA from cultured CD4+ T cells. MiXCR was run by TCRdb on the PCR reads, yielding one entry per CDR3 protein. Here the sample spans approximately 7,100 distinct CDR3 sequences, approximately 48% being singletons. The rearrangement uses TRBV27 and TRBJ2-1; 7 bases align to TRBD1. The sequence came from a human donor in good health. Input material: CD4+ T cells from blood, cultured in vitro. The CDR3 DNA follows: TGTGCCAGCAGTAGCTCATACAGGGGCAATGAGCAGTTCTTC. This encodes CASSSSYRGNEQFF.